This T cell receptor beta chain derives from a study of T-cell memory formation after mild COVID-19. Regarding the study as a whole: The study found balanced CD4/CD8 in clones contracting day 15 to 85 and a CD4+ lean in later expanders. Contracting CD4+ clones lay largely in CM and EM, with CD8+ ones residing in EMRA. There were some responding clones in pre-infection memory, which suggested that cross-reactive memory had joined.

The TCR alpha and TCR beta cDNA libraries, bearing sample barcodes and UMIs, were generated by 5'RACE using constant-segment primers. TCRdb independently ran MiXCR on the 5' RACE reads; one entry per CDR3 protein. The profile shows about 610,000 distinct CDR3 sequences, around 15% of them singletons. Germline V gene sequence: CDR1 KGHDR, CDR2 SFDVKD. The CDR3 length is 15 residues. The germline V and J ends were trimmed by 1 base and 5 bases, with 11 bases remaining between them. A word on this clonotype: The antigen remains unidentified.

The sequence derives from an adult woman who had mild COVID-19 (a few samples of this study predate the infection). Cell type and time point are not known. The J gene is TRBJ2-1, the V gene TRBV24-1, with D possibly being TRBD2 (6 bases). Sequences were obtained from PBMCs or a T cell subset sorted from them (not recorded which). The CDR3 is CATSDFGGAHNEQFF. The CDR3 DNA sequence: TGTGCCACCAGTGATTTTGGAGGGGCCCACAATGAGCAGTTCTTC.